The rows below give T cell receptor beta chains drawn from one sample of a study of cytomegalovirus exposure and HLA in healthy donors. Libraries were prepared by immunoSEQ multiplex PCR; TCRdb keeps only in-frame clonotypes and omits some of them. Among approximately 160,000 clones listed, approximately 77% were seen once. Input material: PBMCs. The receptors here all came from a man between 18 and 35 years old in good health and CMV-seronegative. Each CDR3 is given with its conserved first and last residue. The D gene is left open where the match is weak. Some rows mark clone size as missing; the rest say once, few, many or name a class of expanded clone.

. TRBJ2-2 TRBV5-1 . CASSLAAGNTGELFF TGCGCCAGCAGCTTGGCGGCGGGGAACACCGGGGAGCTGTTTTTT
. TRBJ2-7 TRBV27 TRBD2 CASSKAAGELYEQYF TGTGCCAGCAGCAAGGCCGCGGGAGAGTTATACGAGCAGTACTTC
. TRBJ2-7 TRBV29-1 . CSVVEGQPAQYF TGCAGCGTTGTGGAGGGGCAGCCCGCGCAGTACTTC
. TRBJ1-5 TRBV4-3 . CASSRGGNQPQHF TGCGCCAGCAGCCGGGGGGGGAATCAGCCCCAGCATTTT
. TRBJ2-5 TRBV28 . CASSRASPREETQYF TGTGCCAGCAGTAGGGCCTCCCCGAGGGAAGAGACCCAGTACTTC
. TRBJ1-2 TRBV6-1 . CASSGNPRYGYTF TGTGCCAGCAGTGGCAATCCCCGGTATGGCTACACCTTC
. TRBJ2-5 TRBV6-1 . CASRATGTSQETQYF TGTGCCAGCAGGGCGACGGGGACAAGCCAAGAGACCCAGTACTTC
. TRBJ2-2 TRBV7-9 TRBD2 CASSLSGGKAGELFF TGTGCCAGCAGCTTGAGCGGGGGGAAGGCCGGGGAGCTGTTTTTT
few TRBJ2-3 TRBV6-4 TRBD2 CASSDSRESADTQYF TGTGCCAGCAGTGACTCGCGGGAGTCGGCAGATACGCAGTATTTT
once TRBJ2-3 TRBV9 . CASSGGQTSTDTQYF TGTGCCAGCAGCGGTGGACAGACTAGCACAGATACGCAGTATTTT
. TRBJ2-4 TRBV6-4 . CASSPSTEGGDIQYF TGTGCCAGTTCCCCCAGTACAGAGGGTGGAGACATTCAGTACTTC
. TRBJ2-7 TRBV6-4 TRBD1 CASSDPDRSYEQYF TGTGCCAGCAGTGACCCGGACAGGTCCTACGAGCAGTACTTC
once TRBJ2-7 TRBV6-6 TRBD2 CASSYSTSSSYEQYF TGTGCCAGCAGTTACTCGACTAGCAGCTCCTACGAGCAGTACTTC
. TRBJ1-2 TRBV7-9 . CASSSSPPTVYTF TGTGCCAGCAGCTCAAGCCCCCCGACAGTATACACCTTC
. TRBJ2-3 TRBV7-8 . CASTFRGGSWEDTQYF TGTGCCAGCACCTTCCGTGGGGGGAGTTGGGAAGATACGCAGTATTTT
. TRBJ2-2 TRBV19 . CASTAGPNTGELFF TGTGCCAGTACGGCGGGCCCGAACACCGGGGAGCTGTTTTTT
. TRBJ2-3 TRBV6-1 TRBD2 CASSEWGTSATDTQYF TGTGCCAGCAGTGAATGGGGGACTAGCGCCACAGATACGCAGTATTTT
. TRBJ1-4 TRBV18 . CASSPAPGATNEKLFF TGTGCCAGCTCACCCGCCCCAGGTGCAACTAATGAAAAACTGTTTTTT
. TRBJ2-1 TRBV5-4 TRBD2 CASSRGTSGRVRNEQFF TGTGCCAGTAGCAGAGGGACTAGCGGGAGGGTCCGCAATGAGCAGTTCTTC
. TRBJ1-1 TRBV6-1 . CASSEAWRGGTEAFF TGTGCCAGCAGTGAAGCGTGGAGAGGGGGCACTGAAGCTTTCTTT
few TRBJ2-1 TRBV29-1 . CSVEDLQRPGDEQFF TGCAGCGTTGAAGATCTGCAGAGACCGGGGGATGAGCAGTTCTTC
. TRBJ2-3 TRBV4-1 TRBD2 CASSRLAGEGDTQYF TGCGCCAGCAGCCGACTAGCGGGAGAGGGAGATACGCAGTATTTT
. TRBJ1-3 TRBV7-9 . CASSLARGSSGNTIYF TGTGCCAGCAGCTTAGCCCGGGGGAGCTCTGGAAACACCATATATTTT
. TRBJ2-3 TRBV7-8 . CASNSLRDTQYF TGTGCCAGCAACTCTTTGCGGGATACGCAGTATTTT
. TRBJ2-1 TRBV27 . CASSTRSVAQFF TGTGCCAGCAGTACTAGGTCGGTAGCTCAGTTCTTC
. TRBJ1-2 TRBV29-1 . CSVEPGTDYGYTF TGCAGCGTTGAACCGGGAACAGACTATGGCTACACCTTC
. TRBJ1-4 TRBV19 . CASSRPTGATNEKLFF TGTGCCAGTAGTAGACCGACAGGAGCAACTAATGAAAAACTGTTTTTT
. TRBJ2-2 TRBV29-1 TRBD2 CSGRTSGTGELFF TGCAGCGGCCGGACTAGCGGCACCGGGGAGCTGTTTTTT